The 4 T cell receptor beta chains listed next were all sequenced from one sample in a study of shared clonotypes between healthy human individuals. Sequencing was performed with immunoSEQ multiplex PCR; in TCRdb, only in-frame clones are kept and a portion is missing. The table has about 2 million clones, 90% to 95% seen once. Sequences were obtained from naive CD4+ T cells sorted from blood. The subset is: CD45RA+ positively selected. These receptors were collected from a man between 18 and 29 years old in good health.

This chain uses TRBV7-9 with TRBJ1-6, with 9 bases that match TRBD1. The CDR3 is 14 residues long. V lost 5 bases to trimming and J lost 7 bases; unmatched junction nucleotides: 3. Germline V lookup: CDR1 SEHNR, CDR2 FQNEAQ (reference sequence). DNA of the CDR3: TGTGCCAGCAGCGGGACAGGGTGGAATTCACCCCTCCACTTT. Translating gives CASSGTGWNSPLHF.

CDR3: CASSPGPSSTEAFF. Written as DNA, the CDR3 is TGTGCCAGCAGTCCCGGACCTTCAAGCACTGAAGCTTTCTTT. The chain is built from TRBV27 and TRBJ1-1; D is undetermined. Germline values: CDR1 MNHEY, CDR2 SMNVEV (reference sequence). The CDR3 spans 14 residues. V dropped 5 bases and J dropped 4 bases, with 14 bases sitting between them.

The J gene is TRBJ1-4, the V gene TRBV5-1; the D is unclear. The CDR3 contains 14 residues. Germline CDR1 reads SGHRS; CDR2 reads YFSETQ. CDR3 DNA sequence: TGCGCGAGCGCCTCGGTCGCGGGGAATGAAAAACTGTTTTTT. Protein: CASASVAGNEKLFF. Combining the CDR3 with reference TRBV5-1 and TRBJ1-4 gives the whole variable domain KAGVTQTPRYLIKTRGQQVTLSCSPISGHRSVSWYQQTPGQGLQFLFEYFSETQRNKGNFPGRFSGRQFSNSRSEMNVSTLELGDSALYLCASASVAGNEKLFFGSGTQLSVL.

J is TRBJ1-3 and V is TRBV5-8; D gene unclear. The CDR3 loop spans 12 amino acids. Germline lookup yields CDR1 SGHTS and CDR2 YDEGEE. V was clipped by 1 base and J by 7 bases, with 6 bases between them. CDR3 sequence (DNA): TGTGCCAGCAGCTTGCTTCGGAACACCATATATTTT. Its translation: CASSLLRNTIYF.